This T cell receptor beta chain emerged from a study of PD-1 blockade in classical Hodgkin lymphoma. The study's findings and limits: It was reported that newly diagnosed patients had less baseline TCR diversity than healthy donors.

Documented time point: newly diagnosed, previously untreated cHL patient sample. Sequenced by immunoSEQ multiplex PCR; TCRdb stores in-frame clones only, minus some. In the table there are about 28,000 clones, about 89% of which are singletons. The CDR3 spans 13 residues. Trimming removed 7 bases from V and 2 bases from J, with 10 bases in between. Germline values: CDR1 SNHLY, CDR2 FYNNEI. Comment on this clone: Its antigen is not known.

This TCR was recovered from a human donor with classical Hodgkin lymphoma. The sample comprised peripheral blood mononuclear cells (PBMCs). This chain uses TRBV2 with TRBJ2-3; tentatively, D is TRBD1 (6 bases). CDR3 bases: TGTGCCAGCACTACAGGGTTCACAGATACGCAGTATTTT. This encodes CASTTGFTDTQYF.